Listed below are T cell receptor beta chains from one sample, sequenced in a study of shared clonotypes between healthy human individuals. Measured with immunoSEQ multiplex PCR; TCRdb has only the in-frame clones, and not every one. The data show 950,000 to 1,300,000 clones, roughly 70% seen once. Sequencing was done on a sample of memory CD4+ T cells sorted from blood. These receptors were collected from a man aged 18 to 35 in good health. Each CDR3 is given with its conserved first and last residue. Each record gives: clone size, V gene, D gene, J gene, CDR3 protein, CDR3 DNA. A D gene is named only where the DNA matches it firmly. Rows give clone size only sometimes, using once, few, many, or a class for an expanded clone.

clone_size: .
v_call: TRBV27
d_call: TRBD1
j_call: TRBJ1-5
cdr3_aa: CASSLSTGLNQPQHF
cdr3_nt: TGTGCCAGCAGTTTATCGACAGGGCTCAATCAGCCCCAGCATTTT

clone_size: .
v_call: TRBV4-1
d_call: .
j_call: TRBJ2-7
cdr3_aa: CASSLGERNGEQYF
cdr3_nt: TGCGCCAGCAGCCTAGGAGAGAGGAACGGCGAGCAGTACTTC

clone_size: .
v_call: TRBV7-9
d_call: .
j_call: TRBJ2-2
cdr3_aa: CATSRYGPQLNTGELFF
cdr3_nt: TGTGCCACCTCGAGGTACGGCCCGCAACTCAACACCGGGGAGCTGTTTTTT

clone_size: once
v_call: TRBV2
d_call: .
j_call: TRBJ1-2
cdr3_aa: CASRPDSPNYGYTF
cdr3_nt: TGTGCCAGCAGACCCGACAGTCCTAACTATGGCTACACCTTC

clone_size: many
v_call: TRBV2
d_call: .
j_call: TRBJ2-4
cdr3_aa: CASSEGILRNIQYF
cdr3_nt: TGTGCCAGCAGTGAAGGGATCCTACGAAACATTCAGTACTTC

clone_size: .
v_call: TRBV30
d_call: TRBD1
j_call: TRBJ2-5
cdr3_aa: CAWRDRATETQYF
cdr3_nt: TGTGCCTGGAGGGACAGGGCCACCGAGACCCAGTACTTC

clone_size: .
v_call: TRBV7-8
d_call: .
j_call: TRBJ1-5
cdr3_aa: CASSLAGGAGNQPQHF
cdr3_nt: TGTGCCAGCAGCTTAGCGGGGGGCGCGGGCAATCAGCCCCAGCATTTT

clone_size: .
v_call: TRBV19
d_call: TRBD2
j_call: TRBJ2-3
cdr3_aa: CASSGIGLASDTQYF
cdr3_nt: TGTGCCAGTAGTGGAATAGGACTAGCGTCAGATACGCAGTATTTT

clone_size: .
v_call: TRBV11-3
d_call: TRBD1
j_call: TRBJ2-1
cdr3_aa: CASSLGGARGWRSSYNEQFF
cdr3_nt: TGTGCCAGCAGCTTAGGGGGAGCCAGGGGGTGGCGGAGCTCCTACAATGAGCAGTTCTTC

clone_size: .
v_call: TRBV4-3
d_call: TRBD1
j_call: TRBJ2-3
cdr3_aa: CASSQGQGTGTDTQYF
cdr3_nt: TGCGCCAGCAGCCAAGGACAGGGGACAGGCACAGATACGCAGTATTTT

clone_size: .
v_call: TRBV5-4
d_call: TRBD2
j_call: TRBJ2-2
cdr3_aa: CASSSGLAGANTGELFF
cdr3_nt: TGTGCCAGCAGCTCAGGACTAGCGGGGGCGAACACCGGGGAGCTGTTTTTT

clone_size: .
v_call: TRBV7-2
d_call: TRBD1
j_call: TRBJ1-2
cdr3_aa: CASSTRQGGYTF
cdr3_nt: TGTGCCAGCAGCACTCGACAGGGCGGCTACACCTTC

clone_size: few
v_call: TRBV4-2
d_call: .
j_call: TRBJ2-7
cdr3_aa: CASSQDRAGASYEQYF
cdr3_nt: TGTGCCAGCAGCCAAGATAGGGCAGGAGCCTCCTACGAGCAGTACTTC

clone_size: .
v_call: TRBV7-6
d_call: TRBD2
j_call: TRBJ2-1
cdr3_aa: CASSLGLAGGINEQFF
cdr3_nt: TGTGCCAGCAGCCTAGGACTAGCGGGCGGCATTAATGAGCAGTTCTTC

clone_size: few
v_call: TRBV9
d_call: .
j_call: TRBJ2-5
cdr3_aa: CASSVGLGQETQYF
cdr3_nt: TGTGCCAGCAGCGTAGGTCTGGGGCAAGAGACCCAGTACTTC

clone_size: .
v_call: TRBV5-1
d_call: .
j_call: TRBJ1-1
cdr3_aa: CASSWGREGTEAFF
cdr3_nt: TGCGCCAGCAGCTGGGGACGGGAGGGTACTGAAGCTTTCTTT

clone_size: .
v_call: TRBV9
d_call: .
j_call: TRBJ2-5
cdr3_aa: CASSVDRGRGSETQYF
cdr3_nt: TGTGCCAGCAGCGTAGATCGTGGGAGAGGTTCAGAGACCCAGTACTTC

clone_size: .
v_call: TRBV7-8
d_call: TRBD1
j_call: TRBJ2-3
cdr3_aa: CASTLRQGYTDTQYF
cdr3_nt: TGTGCCAGCACCCTACGACAGGGCTACACAGATACGCAGTATTTT

clone_size: .
v_call: TRBV30
d_call: .
j_call: TRBJ1-2
cdr3_aa: CAWSRFGQDGYTF
cdr3_nt: TGTGCCTGGAGTCGTTTCGGTCAGGATGGCTACACCTTC

clone_size: .
v_call: TRBV7-2
d_call: .
j_call: TRBJ2-3
cdr3_aa: CASSSVRGGTQYF
cdr3_nt: TGTGCCAGCAGCTCAGTCAGGGGGGGGACGCAGTATTTT

clone_size: .
v_call: TRBV27
d_call: .
j_call: TRBJ2-1
cdr3_aa: CASSPQPGQPYNEQFF
cdr3_nt: TGTGCCAGCAGTCCCCAACCTGGACAGCCGTACAATGAGCAGTTCTTC

clone_size: .
v_call: TRBV19
d_call: .
j_call: TRBJ2-1
cdr3_aa: CASSIWGPEGTEQFF
cdr3_nt: TGTGCCAGTAGTATTTGGGGCCCCGAAGGCACTGAGCAGTTCTTC

clone_size: .
v_call: TRBV10-1
d_call: .
j_call: TRBJ2-2
cdr3_aa: CASSTNTGELFF
cdr3_nt: TGCGCCAGCAGCACGAACACCGGGGAGCTGTTTTTT

clone_size: once
v_call: TRBV2
d_call: TRBD1
j_call: TRBJ1-2
cdr3_aa: CASSEDRGRVGYTF
cdr3_nt: TGTGCCAGCAGTGAAGATAGGGGGCGGGTTGGCTACACCTTC

clone_size: once
v_call: TRBV6-4
d_call: .
j_call: TRBJ2-1
cdr3_aa: CASSVGAGMQPFF
cdr3_nt: TGTGCCAGCAGTGTTGGGGCCGGGATGCAGCCGTTCTTC

clone_size: .
v_call: TRBV4-1
d_call: .
j_call: TRBJ2-3
cdr3_aa: CASSLRGLTDTDTQYF
cdr3_nt: TGCGCCAGCAGCTTGCGGGGTCTCACTGACACAGATACGCAGTATTTT

clone_size: .
v_call: TRBV18
d_call: .
j_call: TRBJ1-2
cdr3_aa: CASSPDGESNYGYTF
cdr3_nt: TGTGCCAGCTCACCTGACGGCGAATCTAACTATGGCTACACCTTC

clone_size: many
v_call: TRBV7-2
d_call: .
j_call: TRBJ2-2
cdr3_aa: CASSPDTGELFF
cdr3_nt: TGTGCCAGCAGCCCTGACACCGGGGAGCTGTTTTTT

clone_size: .
v_call: TRBV5-1
d_call: .
j_call: TRBJ2-7
cdr3_aa: CASSLPATEQYF
cdr3_nt: TGCGCCAGCAGCTTGCCGGCGACCGAGCAGTACTTC

clone_size: .
v_call: TRBV5-1
d_call: .
j_call: TRBJ1-3
cdr3_aa: CASSLEQGNTIYF
cdr3_nt: TGCGCCAGCAGCTTGGAGCAAGGAAACACCATATATTTT

clone_size: .
v_call: TRBV11-2
d_call: .
j_call: TRBJ1-2
cdr3_aa: CASSLARVNYGYTF
cdr3_nt: TGTGCCAGCAGCTTAGCGAGGGTCAACTATGGCTACACCTTC

clone_size: .
v_call: TRBV9
d_call: .
j_call: TRBJ2-3
cdr3_aa: CASSFSQGGTDTQYF
cdr3_nt: TGTGCCAGCAGCTTTAGTCAGGGGGGGACAGATACGCAGTATTTT

clone_size: few
v_call: TRBV4-1
d_call: TRBD1
j_call: TRBJ2-3
cdr3_aa: CASSPQGTLDTQYF
cdr3_nt: TGCGCCAGCAGCCCACAGGGGACGTTGGATACGCAGTATTTT

clone_size: .
v_call: TRBV5-5
d_call: .
j_call: TRBJ1-1
cdr3_aa: CASSSQGFLVNTEAFF
cdr3_nt: TGTGCCAGCAGCTCGCAGGGATTTCTCGTGAACACTGAAGCTTTCTTT

clone_size: .
v_call: TRBV5-4
d_call: .
j_call: TRBJ2-2
cdr3_aa: CASSLRSGAPGELFF
cdr3_nt: TGTGCCAGCAGCTTGAGGAGCGGCGCTCCCGGGGAGCTGTTTTTT

clone_size: .
v_call: TRBV27
d_call: .
j_call: TRBJ1-2
cdr3_aa: CASSSRTELHGYTF
cdr3_nt: TGTGCCAGCAGTTCCCGGACAGAACTACATGGCTACACCTTC

clone_size: .
v_call: TRBV5-1
d_call: TRBD2
j_call: TRBJ2-5
cdr3_aa: CASSLAGAGGLETQYF
cdr3_nt: TGCGCCAGCAGCTTGGCCGGAGCGGGAGGGCTCGAGACCCAGTACTTC

clone_size: .
v_call: TRBV18
d_call: .
j_call: TRBJ1-6
cdr3_aa: CASSPSGVNSPLHF
cdr3_nt: TGTGCCAGCTCACCATCAGGGGTAAATTCACCCCTCCACTTT

clone_size: .
v_call: TRBV28
d_call: .
j_call: TRBJ2-7
cdr3_aa: CASSLVNGYEQYF
cdr3_nt: TGTGCCAGCAGTTTAGTTAATGGGTACGAGCAGTACTTC